This T cell receptor (beta chain) is from a study of cytomegalovirus exposure and HLA in healthy donors. Germline trimming cut 5 bases from V and 6 bases from J; bases unmatched to any gene: 5. Germline V lookup: CDR1 WSHSY, CDR2 SAAADI. There are 14 residues in the CDR3. There are a few counts of this clone. Its target is not known. Notes on the study in general: A later analysis showed TCR association rates differing by HLA locus, peaking at DRB1 and lowest at HLA-C. Reportedly, diagnosis of cytomegalovirus status by the classifier showed high specificity and sensitivity.

With 60 Vbeta and 13 Jbeta primers, the PCR was carried out. The repertoire was sequenced with immunoSEQ multiplex PCR; TCRdb's copy has only in-frame clones and lacks some. The table lists 240,000 or so clones, approximately 80% of them singletons. This clonotype was sampled from a woman aged 55-70 years in good health and CMV-seropositive. The sequenced material came from PBMCs. The chain joins TRBV10-2 to TRBJ2-1, with TRBD2 matching over 9 bases. CDR3 coding DNA: TGCGCCAGCAGTTATAGCGGGAGAGGCAATGAGCAGTTCTTC. Protein product: CASSYSGRGNEQFF.